This paragraph covers one T cell receptor beta chain sequence. This CDR3 is built from 14 residues. Trimming shortened V by 4 bases and J by 2 bases, and 12 bases separated the two germline ends. Germline assignment: CDR1 SGHVS and CDR2 FNYEAQ. This sample was included in a study of CD8+CD57+ T cells in acquired aplastic anemia. Genomic DNA served as template for TCR beta VDJ and CDR3 profiling. TCRdb re-called the reads with MiXCR, one entry per CDR3 protein. The sample has about 190,000 distinct CDR3 sequences; less than 65% are singletons. The V gene is TRBV7-6, the J gene TRBJ2-7; TRBD1 or TRBD2 may be the D gene (5 bases each). This receptor was obtained from a human donor with severe aplastic anemia or a healthy control (not recorded which). Material: sorted CD4+, CD8+, or CD8+CD57+ T cells (not recorded which) from PBMCs. The CDR3 DNA follows: TGTGCCAGCAGCTCGGGACGGACCCCCTACGAGCAGTACTTC. This encodes CASSSGRTPYEQYF.